This T cell receptor beta chain was recovered during a study of regulatory T cells in long-lasting Graves disease. For the study at large: Graves' patients (newly diagnosed) had been on antithyroid drugs under 3 months.

Per the germline V gene, CDR1 is SNHLY and CDR2 is FYNNEI. CDR3 length: 15 amino acids. The time point was: newly diagnosed GD, antithyroid drugs for less than 3 months. From RNA extracted from PBMCs, the TCR library was made. Study findings and constraints: Persistent disease favored TRBV28, TRBJ1-2 and TRBJ2-5.

Investigators prepared the TCR beta libraries by applying iRepertoire HTBI primers and Arm-PCR of CDR3 regions. TCRdb processed the multiplex PCR reads anew with MiXCR; each CDR3 protein has one entry. This table holds some 600,000 distinct CDR3 sequences, 16% found once. Worth noting for this clonotype: Its antigen is not identified. An end of the junction does not agree with germline; a read error may underlie this.

This sample also appeared in a second study, on T cells in Graves' hyperthyroidism and ophthalmopathy. That publication notes: Newly diagnosed hyperthyroidism, duration under 2 months, in patients aged 18 to 65. Thyroid ultrasound and orbital computed tomography, with clinical symptoms and serum thyroxine and TRAb, informed diagnoses.

This TCR derives from a man between 18 and 29 years old with Graves disease. The material was peripheral blood mononuclear cells (PBMCs), obtained at new diagnosis, from a patient treated with antithyroid drugs. V gene TRBV2 combines with J gene TRBJ2-7, with TRBD2 matching 10 bases. The CDR3 region is CVSSLGTSASYEQYF. CDR3 bases: TGTGTCAGCAGCCTCGGGACTAGCGCATCCTACGAGCAGTACTTC.